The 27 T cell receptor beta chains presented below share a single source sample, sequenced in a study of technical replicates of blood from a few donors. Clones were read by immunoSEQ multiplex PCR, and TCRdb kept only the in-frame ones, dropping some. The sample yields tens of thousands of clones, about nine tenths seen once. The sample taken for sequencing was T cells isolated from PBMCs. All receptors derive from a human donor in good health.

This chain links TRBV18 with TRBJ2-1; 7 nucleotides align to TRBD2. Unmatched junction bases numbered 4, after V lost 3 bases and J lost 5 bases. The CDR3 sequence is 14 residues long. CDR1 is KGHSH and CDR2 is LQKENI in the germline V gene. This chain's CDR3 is CASSPGLKNNEQFF. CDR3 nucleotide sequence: TGTGCCAGCTCACCGGGACTAAAAAACAATGAGCAGTTCTTC.

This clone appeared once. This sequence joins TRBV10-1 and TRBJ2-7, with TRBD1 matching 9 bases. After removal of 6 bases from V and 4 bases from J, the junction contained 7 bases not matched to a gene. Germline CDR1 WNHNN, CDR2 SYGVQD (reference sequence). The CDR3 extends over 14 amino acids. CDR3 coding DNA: TGCGCCAGCAGCGGGGACAGGGAGTTATACGAGCAGTACTTC. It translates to CASSGDRELYEQYF.

The CDR3 loop is CASSRGFAQPQHF. The CDR3 nucleotides read TGTGCCAGCAGTCGGGGTTTTGCTCAGCCCCAGCATTTT. The chain has TRBV6-5 and TRBJ1-5; unclear D gene. The germline gives CDR1 MNHEY, CDR2 SVGAGI. The CDR3 loop spans 13 amino acids. V was cut by 5 bases and J by 6 bases, with 11 bases left in between.

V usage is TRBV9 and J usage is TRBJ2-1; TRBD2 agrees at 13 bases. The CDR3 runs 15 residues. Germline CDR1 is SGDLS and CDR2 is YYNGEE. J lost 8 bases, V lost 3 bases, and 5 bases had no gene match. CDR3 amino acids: CASSARTSGRHEQFF. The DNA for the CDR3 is TGTGCCAGCAGCGCGCGGACTAGCGGGAGACATGAGCAGTTCTTC.

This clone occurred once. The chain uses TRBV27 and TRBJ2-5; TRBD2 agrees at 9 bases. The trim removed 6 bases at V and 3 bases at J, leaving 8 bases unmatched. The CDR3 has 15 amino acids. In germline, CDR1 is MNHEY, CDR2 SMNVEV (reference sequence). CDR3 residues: CASSLVLAGEETQYF. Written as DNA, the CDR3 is TGTGCCAGCAGCCTGGTTTTAGCGGGAGAAGAGACCCAGTACTTC.

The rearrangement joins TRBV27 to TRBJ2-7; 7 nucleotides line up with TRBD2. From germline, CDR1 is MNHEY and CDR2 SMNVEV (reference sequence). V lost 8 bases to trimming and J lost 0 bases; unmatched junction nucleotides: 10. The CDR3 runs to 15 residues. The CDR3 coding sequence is TGTGCCAGCTCGTCCCGGGGGGAAAGCTCCTACGAGCAGTACTTC. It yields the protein CASSSRGESSYEQYF.

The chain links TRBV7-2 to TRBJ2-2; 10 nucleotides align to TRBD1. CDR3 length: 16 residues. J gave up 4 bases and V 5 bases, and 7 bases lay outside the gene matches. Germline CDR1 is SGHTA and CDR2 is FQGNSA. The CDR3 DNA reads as TGTGCCAGCAGCCGGCCCCGGGACAGGGGCACCGGGGAGCTGTTTTTT. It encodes CASSRPRDRGTGELFF.

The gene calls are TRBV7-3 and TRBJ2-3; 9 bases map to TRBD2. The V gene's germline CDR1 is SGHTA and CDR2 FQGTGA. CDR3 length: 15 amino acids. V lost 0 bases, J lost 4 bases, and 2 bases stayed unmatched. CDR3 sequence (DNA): TGTGCCAGCAGCTTAACCGCTAGCGGGGCAGATACGCAGTATTTT. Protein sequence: CASSLTASGADTQYF.

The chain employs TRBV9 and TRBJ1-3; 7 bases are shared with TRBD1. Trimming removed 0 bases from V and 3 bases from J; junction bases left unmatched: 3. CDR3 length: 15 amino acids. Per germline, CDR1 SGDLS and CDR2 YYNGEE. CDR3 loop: CASSVEDRVGNTIYF. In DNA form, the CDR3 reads TGTGCCAGCAGCGTAGAAGACAGGGTTGGAAACACCATATATTTT.

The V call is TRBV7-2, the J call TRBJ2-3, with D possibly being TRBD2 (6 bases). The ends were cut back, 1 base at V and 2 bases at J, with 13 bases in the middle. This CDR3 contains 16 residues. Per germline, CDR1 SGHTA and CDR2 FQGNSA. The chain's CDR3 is CASSLDLRELTDTQYF. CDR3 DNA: TGTGCCAGCAGCTTAGACTTGCGGGAACTCACAGATACGCAGTATTTT.

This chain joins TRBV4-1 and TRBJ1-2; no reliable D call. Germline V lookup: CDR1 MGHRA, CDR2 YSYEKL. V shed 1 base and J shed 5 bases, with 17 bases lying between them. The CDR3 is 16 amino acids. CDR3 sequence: CASSQVWKEVSYGYTF. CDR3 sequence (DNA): TGCGCCAGCAGCCAAGTATGGAAGGAGGTTTCATATGGCTACACCTTC.

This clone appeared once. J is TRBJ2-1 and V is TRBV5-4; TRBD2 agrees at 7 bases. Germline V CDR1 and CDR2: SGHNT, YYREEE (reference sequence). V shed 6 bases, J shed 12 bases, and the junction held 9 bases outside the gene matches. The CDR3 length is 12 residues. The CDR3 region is CASTPGEGGQFF. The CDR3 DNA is TGTGCCAGCACCCCTGGGGAGGGTGGGCAGTTCTTC. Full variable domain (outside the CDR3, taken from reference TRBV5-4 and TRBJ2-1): ETGVTQSPTHLIKTRGQQVTLRCSSQSGHNTVSWYQQALGQGPQFIFQYYREEENGRGNFPPRFSGLQFPNYSSELNVNALELDDSALYLCASTPGEGGQFFGPGTRLTVL.

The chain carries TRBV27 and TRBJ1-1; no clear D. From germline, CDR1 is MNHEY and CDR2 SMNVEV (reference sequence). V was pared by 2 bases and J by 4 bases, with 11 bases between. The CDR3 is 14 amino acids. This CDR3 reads CASSLVSAATEAFF. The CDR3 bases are TGTGCCAGCAGTTTAGTTTCGGCGGCCACTGAAGCTTTCTTT.

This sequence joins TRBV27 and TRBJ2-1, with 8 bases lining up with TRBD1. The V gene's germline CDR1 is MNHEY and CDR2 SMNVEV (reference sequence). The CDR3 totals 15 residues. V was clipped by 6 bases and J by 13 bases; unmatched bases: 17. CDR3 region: CASSTVLPRTGRQFF. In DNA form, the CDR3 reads TGTGCCAGCAGCACCGTACTACCCAGGACAGGGCGACAGTTCTTC.

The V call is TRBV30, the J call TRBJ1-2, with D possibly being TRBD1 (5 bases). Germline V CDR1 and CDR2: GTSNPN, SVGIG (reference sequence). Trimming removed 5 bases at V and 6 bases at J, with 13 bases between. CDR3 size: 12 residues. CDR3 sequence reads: CAWQDGTHGYTF. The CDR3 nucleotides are TGTGCCTGGCAAGACGGGACTCATGGCTACACCTTC.

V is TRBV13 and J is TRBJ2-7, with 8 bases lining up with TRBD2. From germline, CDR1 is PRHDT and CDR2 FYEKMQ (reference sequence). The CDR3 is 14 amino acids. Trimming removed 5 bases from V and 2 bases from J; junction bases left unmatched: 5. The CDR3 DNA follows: TGTGCCAGCAGCGGGCGGGAGGTCACCTACGAGCAGTACTTC. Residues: CASSGREVTYEQYF. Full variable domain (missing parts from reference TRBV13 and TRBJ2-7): AAGVIQSPRHLIKEKRETATLKCYPIPRHDTVYWYQQGPGQDPQFLISFYEKMQSDKGSIPDRFSAQQFSDYHSELNMSSLELGDSALYFCASSGREVTYEQYFGPGTRLTVT.

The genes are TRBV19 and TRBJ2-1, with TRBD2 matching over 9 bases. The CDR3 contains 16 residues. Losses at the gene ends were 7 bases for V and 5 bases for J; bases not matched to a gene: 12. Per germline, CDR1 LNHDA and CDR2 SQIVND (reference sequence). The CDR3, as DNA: TGTGCCAGTATAAGCTTTACTAGCGGGCCCCACAATGAGCAGTTCTTC. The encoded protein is CASISFTSGPHNEQFF.

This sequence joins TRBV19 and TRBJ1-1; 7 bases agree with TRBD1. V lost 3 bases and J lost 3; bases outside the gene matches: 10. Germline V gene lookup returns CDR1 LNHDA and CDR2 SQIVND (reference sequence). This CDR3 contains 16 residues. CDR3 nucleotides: TGTGCCAGTAGTATCCTCGGAGGGGGCCCTGACACTGAAGCTTTCTTT. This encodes CASSILGGGPDTEAFF.

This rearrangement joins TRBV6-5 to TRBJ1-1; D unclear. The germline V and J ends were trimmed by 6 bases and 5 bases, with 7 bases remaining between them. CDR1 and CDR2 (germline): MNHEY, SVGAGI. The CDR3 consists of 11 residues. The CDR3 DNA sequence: TGTGCCAGCAGCCGAGAAACTGAAGCTTTCTTT. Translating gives CASSRETEAFF.

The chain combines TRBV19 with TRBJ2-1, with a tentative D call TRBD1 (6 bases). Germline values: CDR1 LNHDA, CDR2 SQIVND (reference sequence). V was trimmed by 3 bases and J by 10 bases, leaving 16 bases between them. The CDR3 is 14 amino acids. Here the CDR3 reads CASSIGQGIGEQFF. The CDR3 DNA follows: TGTGCCAGTAGTATCGGGCAGGGGATAGGAGAGCAGTTCTTC.

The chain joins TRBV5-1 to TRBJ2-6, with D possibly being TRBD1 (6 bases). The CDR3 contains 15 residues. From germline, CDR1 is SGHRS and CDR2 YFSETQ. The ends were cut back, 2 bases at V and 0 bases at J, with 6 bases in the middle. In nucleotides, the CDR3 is TGCGCCAGCAGCTTACAGGGCTCTGGGGCCAACGTCCTGACTTTC. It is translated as CASSLQGSGANVLTF.

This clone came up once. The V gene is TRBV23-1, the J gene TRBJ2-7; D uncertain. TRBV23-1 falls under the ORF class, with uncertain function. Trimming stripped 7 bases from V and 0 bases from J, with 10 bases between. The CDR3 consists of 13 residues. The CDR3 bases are TGCGCCAGCAAAGTCACAGTCTCCTACGAGCAGTACTTC. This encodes CASKVTVSYEQYF.

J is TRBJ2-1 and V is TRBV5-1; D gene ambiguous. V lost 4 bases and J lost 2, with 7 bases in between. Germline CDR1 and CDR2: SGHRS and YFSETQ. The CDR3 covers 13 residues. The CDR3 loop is CASSIAPYNEQFF. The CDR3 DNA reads TGCGCCAGCAGCATTGCGCCCTACAATGAGCAGTTCTTC.

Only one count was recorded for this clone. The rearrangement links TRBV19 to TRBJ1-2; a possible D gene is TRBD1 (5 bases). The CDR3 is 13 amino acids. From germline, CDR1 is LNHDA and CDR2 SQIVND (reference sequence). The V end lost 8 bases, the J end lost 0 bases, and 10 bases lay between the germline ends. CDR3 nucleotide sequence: TGTGCCAGTGCCCAGGGCTCTAACTATGGCTACACCTTC. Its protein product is CASAQGSNYGYTF. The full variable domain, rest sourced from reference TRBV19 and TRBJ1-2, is DGGITQSPKYLFRKEGQNVTLSCEQNLNHDAMYWYRQDPGQGLRLIYYSQIVNDFQKGDIAEGYSVSREKKESFPLTVTSAQKNPTAFYLCASAQGSNYGYTFGSGTRLTVV.

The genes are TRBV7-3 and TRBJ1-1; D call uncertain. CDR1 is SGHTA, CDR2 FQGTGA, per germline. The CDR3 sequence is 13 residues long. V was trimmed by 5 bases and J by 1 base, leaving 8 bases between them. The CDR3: CASSPRQNTEAFF. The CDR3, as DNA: TGTGCCAGCAGCCCCCGACAGAACACTGAAGCTTTCTTT. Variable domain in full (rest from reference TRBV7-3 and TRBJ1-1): GAGVSQTPSNKVTEKGKYVELRCDPISGHTALYWYRQSLGQGPEFLIYFQGTGAADDSGLPNDRFFAVRPEGSVSTLKIQRTERGDSAVYLCASSPRQNTEAFFGQGTRLTVV.

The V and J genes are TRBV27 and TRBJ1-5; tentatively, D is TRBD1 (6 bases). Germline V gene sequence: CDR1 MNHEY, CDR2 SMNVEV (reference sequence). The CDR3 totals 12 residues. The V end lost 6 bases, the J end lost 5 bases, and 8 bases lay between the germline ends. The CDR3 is CASRGQYQPQHF. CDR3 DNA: TGTGCCAGCAGGGGACAATATCAGCCCCAGCATTTT.

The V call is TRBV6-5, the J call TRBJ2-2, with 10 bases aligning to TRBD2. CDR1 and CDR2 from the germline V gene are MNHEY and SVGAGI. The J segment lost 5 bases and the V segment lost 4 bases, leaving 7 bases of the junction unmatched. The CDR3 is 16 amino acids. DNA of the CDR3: TGTGCCAGCAGTTGGGGATTAGCGGGAGGAACCGGGGAGCTGTTTTTT. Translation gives CASSWGLAGGTGELFF.